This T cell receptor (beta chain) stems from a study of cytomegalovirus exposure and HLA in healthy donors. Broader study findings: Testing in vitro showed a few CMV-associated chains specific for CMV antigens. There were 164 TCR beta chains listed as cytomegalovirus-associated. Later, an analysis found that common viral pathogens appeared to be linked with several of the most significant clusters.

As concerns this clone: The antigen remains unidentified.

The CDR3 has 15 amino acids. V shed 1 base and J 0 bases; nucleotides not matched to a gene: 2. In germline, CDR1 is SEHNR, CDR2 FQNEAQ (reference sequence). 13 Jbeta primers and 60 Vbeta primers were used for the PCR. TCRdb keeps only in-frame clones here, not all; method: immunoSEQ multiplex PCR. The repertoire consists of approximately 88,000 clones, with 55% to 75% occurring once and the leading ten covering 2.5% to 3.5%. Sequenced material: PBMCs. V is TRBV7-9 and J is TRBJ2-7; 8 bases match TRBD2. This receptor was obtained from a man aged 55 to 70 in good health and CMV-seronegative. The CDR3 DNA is TGTGCCAGCAGCTTAGGACTAGCGCTCTCCTACGAGCAGTACTTC. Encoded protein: CASSLGLALSYEQYF.